This T cell receptor (beta chain) was found in a study of cytomegalovirus exposure and HLA in healthy donors (dated 2017 in TCRdb). About the full investigation: According to an earlier analysis of a few hundred of the donors, about 180 million T cells yielded approximately 120 million unique TCR beta sequences and 250 to 350 Gb of sequence data. An early release covering about 600 HLA-typed donors comprised approximately 300 gigabases of sequencing data and about 90 million unique TCR sequences. The genetic ancestry cluster associated with self-reported Caucasian donors included 81% of the roughly 410 genotyped donors. The aim of the study was to test whether cataloging public T cell receptors could identify signatures of past pathogen exposure. Using immunosequencing, the study profiled T cell repertoires from approximately 700 subjects and related those repertoires to cytomegalovirus serostatus. A separate validation cohort of roughly 130 different subjects was used in addition to the 666-subject first cohort. The study combined high-throughput TCR immunosequencing, statistical association of individual TCRs with disease status, and machine learning to predict cytomegalovirus infection status. A later analysis re-analyzed previously published TCR beta repertoires from 650 to 800 donors and added high-resolution HLA genotyping to study TCR occurrence patterns. Rather than drawing on any new phenotypic data, the later analysis identified candidate immune exposures from TCR beta sequences and the way those sequences occurred across donors. An earlier analysis of 587 of the donors used high-throughput TCR beta sequencing to judge whether each TCR beta V gene segment behaved as functional or pseudogenic. Donor age, sex, ethnicity and CMV serostatus were compiled together with the repertoire data. In a later genetic analysis, genome-wide SNP genotypes for about 55% of the 666 donors were used, and that subset was treated as a discovery cohort. Every repertoire in the discovery cohort had been generated on one and the same sequencing platform. Both class I and class II loci were covered by HLA typing, at four-digit resolution. Typing coverage differed by locus: A, B, C, DRB1 and DQB1 were typed in about 620-630 donors, DQA1 in around 500, DPA1 in 600 to 610, and DPB1 in 400 to 490. Roughly 5 DR-DQ haplotypes were treated as single units for association and clustering because of strong linkage in the cohort. Among around 400 genotyped donors of the cohort, an average of roughly 240,000 unique TCR beta nucleotide sequences were sequenced per donor, 15% to 20% of them non-productive.

Library creation used the immunoSEQ multiplex PCR assay. For the multiplex PCR, a mixture combining 60 forward primers for TCR Vbeta segments and 13 reverse primers for TCR Jbeta segments was used. Amplification of the CDR3 region of rearranged TCR beta genes was performed with a multiplex PCR assay on genomic DNA. Amplified TCR beta libraries were sequenced as 87-base-pair reads on the Illumina HiSeq System. For the original study's pipeline: Across the 666 repertoires, a later analysis counted approximately 75 million unique TCR beta chains, some 11 million of which were shared by at least two donors. A nearest-neighbor algorithm error-corrected the raw reads and collapsed the reads into unique sequences, merging closely related sequences to remove PCR and sequencing errors. Alignment of CDR3 sequences to IMGT reference sequences was used to assign V, D and J gene segments. For a sequence to be retained, a match of at least six nucleotides was required to both a V gene segment and a J gene segment. A rearrangement was called productive if the CDR3 had no stop codons and remained in frame with V and J, and every other rearrangement was called non-productive. Following IMGT convention, CDR3 was defined as the stretch from the second conserved V-encoded cysteine up to the conserved J-encoded phenylalanine. The earlier analysis of 587 of the donors excluded sequences that lacked an unambiguous match to a single V gene segment. An earlier analysis of 500 to 700 of the donors classified V segments as functional when productive rearrangements were above 56.7% and as segregating when the standard deviation between donors was above 5%. To diagnose cytomegalovirus status from the catalog of TCR beta chain sequences, a statistical classification framework was built. A later analysis assigned V and J genes by comparing TCR nucleotide sequences with IMGT/GENE-DB human TR gene sequences. The TCRdist pipeline was used in a later analysis to assign CDR3 sequences and most-parsimonious VDJ recombination scenarios. In a later analysis, every TCR beta chain was defined by the combination of its CDR3 amino acid sequence and its V-gene family, and reads without a unique V-gene family were dropped. As a way to deal with suspected cross-contamination and a sequencing artifact, a later analysis dropped hundreds of nucleotide sequences that were highly shared and had low generation probability. In a later analysis, a clonal expansion index was calculated for each public chain from normalized within-repertoire ranks of inferred template counts. In a later analysis, generation probabilities were computed using a VDJ recombination model fitted to out-of-frame rearrangements, and the results were checked against IGoR. In a later analysis, TCR-TCR, TCR-HLA and TCR-CMV co-occurrence was scored with hypergeometric tests, and a repertoire-size bias correction was applied to TCR pairs. False discovery rates were estimated in a later analysis by permuting HLA or CMV assignments 20 times. A later analysis grouped co-occurring TCRs with DBSCAN, adding TCRdist sequence similarity when clustering within HLA-allele-positive subsets. For co-occurrence clustering, repertoires with fewer than 30,000 or more than 120,000 public chains were excluded, along with several repertoires with anomalous nucleotide sharing. The table was pulled from immuneACCESS by TCRdb, which kept in-frame rearrangements only. Such tables lose some clones; where checked, under half of the loss comes from unresolved V genes, and the rest has no known cause. V, J and clone size reflect that table, while D and trimming were determined from the DNA. The sample contains about 170,000 clones, about 79% of them found a single time. About 2.5% of the sample lies in the top ten.

In total, more than 500 healthy bone marrow donors made up the cohort. At the time of sampling, all cohort members were nominally healthy, though unrecorded immune exposures were likely present. The donor tested CMV seronegative and was one of the 352 seronegative cohort members. Every donor gave a peripheral blood sample, and the peripheral blood mononuclear cells from that sample were used for TCR beta sequencing. Genomic DNA was extracted from the blood cell samples with the Qiagen DNeasy Blood Extraction Kit. Including the terminal cysteine and phenylalanine, the CDR3 comprises 10 residues. Left in the record is the CDR3 DNA by itself, 30 bases read in frame from the first base. CDR1 and CDR2 (DFQATT, SNEGSKA) derive from the germline V gene (reference sequence). Overall study outcomes, separate from this receptor: In the study, approximately 150 TCR beta chains were listed as associated with cytomegalovirus. Correlated functional status among segregating V segments might be attributable to linkage disequilibrium, but an unknown experimental factor could not be ruled out. A further reported finding was that TCR beta sequences accurately predicted the HLA-A and HLA-B alleles for most subjects in the first cohort. Broadly in line with IMGT annotations, most TCR beta V segments showed up in productive rearrangements about 87% or about 30% of the time in an earlier analysis of 587 of the donors. In a later genetic analysis, fewer N-insertions in productive TCRs were reported among donors in an Asian-associated ancestry cluster than the roughly 700-donor mean. Sequencing depth was assumed to be roughly uniform across donors in the presence/absence analyses, though that assumption may not hold. A cluster of highly shared sequence variants was judged likely to represent a technical artifact of the sequencing pipeline. An association between a missense DCLRE1C variant and V-gene and J-gene trimming of TCR beta chains was found in a later genetic analysis and replicated in an independent cohort. The 87-base-pair reads could not distinguish some IMGT-functional V segments, including TRBV6-2 and TRBV6-3, so those segments were excluded. Several of the top co-occurrence clusters appeared to be linked to parvovirus B19, influenza, CMV and Epstein-Barr virus, according to a later analysis. The authors suggested that the approach could potentially be extended to other disease states and immunological phenotypes. Because some donors lacked HLA typing at each locus, the association tests relied only on the typed subset. A later analysis found that HLA-associated TCR beta chains were more clonally expanded and had lower generation probabilities than equally common non-associated chains. Most TCR sequences were seen in very few donors, while some public TCRs were found in many individuals. A later analysis found that most CMV-associated TCR beta chains appeared HLA-restricted, with HLA associations seemingly driven largely by CMV exposure. At a false discovery rate of 0.05, a later analysis linked under 20,000 TCR beta sequences to specific HLA alleles. Strong co-occurrence of HLA alleles, especially DR and DQ, made assigning TCR associations to individual alleles difficult. In this cohort, only TCR beta chains were sequenced, and detectable features were limited by the absence of alpha or paired-chain data. Immune exposure information for the cohort was limited to CMV serostatus. A later analysis found that TCR association rates varied across HLA loci, with DRB1 alleles showing the most associated TCRs and HLA-C alleles the fewest. In vitro tests confirmed that three of the cytomegalovirus-associated TCR beta chains recognize cytomegalovirus antigens. The classifier was reported to diagnose cytomegalovirus status with high specificity and sensitivity in both the original and validation cohorts. Because counts were too low, approximately 15 rarely observed V segments, including chromosome 9 orphons, were excluded from the earlier analysis of several hundred of the donors.

For this clone: Its target antigen remains unknown. Base qualities were left out, and no much larger clone turns up one base away.

The TCR originated in a woman aged 50 to 60 in good health and CMV-seronegative. Sequencing was done on a sample of PBMCs. The V and J segments used are TRBV20-1 and TRBJ2-5; the D gene is unclear. The DNA end favors TRBJ2-7, so the J call may be wrong. CDR3 sequence: CSASHHEQYF. DNA sequence: TGCAGTGCTAGCCATCACGAGCAGTACTTC.